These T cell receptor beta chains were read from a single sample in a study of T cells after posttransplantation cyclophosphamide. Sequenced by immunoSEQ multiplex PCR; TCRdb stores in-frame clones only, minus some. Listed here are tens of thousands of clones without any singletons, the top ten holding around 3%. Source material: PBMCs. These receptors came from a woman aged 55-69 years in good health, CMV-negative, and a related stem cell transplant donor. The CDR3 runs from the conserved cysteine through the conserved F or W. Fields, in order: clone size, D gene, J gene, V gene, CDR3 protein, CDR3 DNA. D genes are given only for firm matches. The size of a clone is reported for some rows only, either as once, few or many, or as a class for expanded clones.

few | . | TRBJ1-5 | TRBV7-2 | CASSLEVAGARASKQPQHF | TGTGCCAGCAGCTTAGAGGTTGCGGGGGCGCGGGCCAGCAAGCAGCCCCAGCATTTT
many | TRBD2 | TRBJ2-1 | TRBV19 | CASSTNSLAGSYNEQFF | TGTGCCAGTAGTACCAACTCTCTAGCGGGATCTTACAATGAGCAGTTCTTC
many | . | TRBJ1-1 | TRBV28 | CASSAQFLSEAFF | TGTGCCAGCAGTGCCCAGTTTTTATCTGAAGCTTTCTTT
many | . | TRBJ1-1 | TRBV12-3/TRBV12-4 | CASSPGGGNTEAFF | TGTGCCAGCAGCCCGGGGGGCGGAAACACTGAAGCTTTCTTT
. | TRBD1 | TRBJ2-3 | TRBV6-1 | CASSWTGGRPDTQYF | TGTGCCAGCAGTTGGACAGGCGGTAGGCCAGATACGCAGTATTTT
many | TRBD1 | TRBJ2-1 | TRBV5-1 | CASTLGGTGYNEQFF | TGCGCCAGCACCCTGGGGGGGACAGGGTATAATGAGCAGTTCTTC
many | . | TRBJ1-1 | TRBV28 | CASSPITGTGRRNTEAFF | TGTGCCAGCAGTCCAATAACAGGGACCGGCCGGAGGAACACTGAAGCTTTCTTT
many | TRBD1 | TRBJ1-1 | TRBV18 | CASSPVGTGGNTEAFF | TGTGCCAGCTCACCAGTTGGGACAGGGGGGAACACTGAAGCTTTCTTT
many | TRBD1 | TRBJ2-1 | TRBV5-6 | CASRRTGALSIEQFF | TGTGCCAGCAGGAGAACAGGGGCACTGTCCATTGAGCAGTTCTTC
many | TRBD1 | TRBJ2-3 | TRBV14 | CASSLYRGTDTDTQYF | TGTGCCAGCAGCCTTTACAGGGGTACGGACACAGATACGCAGTATTTT
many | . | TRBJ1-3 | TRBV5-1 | CASSSTRYGPGNTIYF | TGCGCCAGCAGCTCCACCCGATATGGGCCTGGAAACACCATATATTTT
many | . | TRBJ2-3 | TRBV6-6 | CASRGQGSTDTQYF | TGTGCCAGCCGGGGTCAGGGGAGCACAGATACGCAGTATTTT
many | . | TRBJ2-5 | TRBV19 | CASSPGASLETQYF | TGTGCCAGTAGTCCAGGGGCTAGCCTAGAGACCCAGTACTTC
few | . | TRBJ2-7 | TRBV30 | CAWTPPWAEQYF | TGTGCCTGGACCCCCCCATGGGCCGAGCAGTACTTC
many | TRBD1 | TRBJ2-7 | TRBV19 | CASSIFTGVRSDEQYF | TGTGCCAGTAGCATCTTTACAGGGGTGAGGTCGGACGAGCAGTACTTC
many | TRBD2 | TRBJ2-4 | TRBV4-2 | CASSPPGTSVPGGKNIQYF | TGTGCCAGCAGCCCTCCCGGGACTAGCGTACCAGGGGGCAAAAACATTCAGTACTTC
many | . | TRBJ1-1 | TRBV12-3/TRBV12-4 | CASSRGSEAFF | TGTGCCAGCAGTAGGGGGTCTGAAGCTTTCTTT
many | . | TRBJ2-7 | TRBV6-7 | CASSLLATGPYEQYF | TGTGCCAGCAGCCTACTGGCGACAGGTCCCTACGAGCAGTACTTC
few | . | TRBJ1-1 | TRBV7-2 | CASSLEKIRVTEAFF | TGTGCCAGCAGCTTAGAAAAAATCAGGGTAACTGAAGCTTTCTTT
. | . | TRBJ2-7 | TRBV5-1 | CASSNTSGWWLRAYEQYF | TGCGCCAGCAGCAATACCTCGGGGTGGTGGCTCCGAGCCTACGAGCAGTACTTC
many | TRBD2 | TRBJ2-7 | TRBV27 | CASSRGLVHTYEQYF | TGTGCCAGCAGTCGCGGACTAGTACACACCTACGAGCAGTACTTC
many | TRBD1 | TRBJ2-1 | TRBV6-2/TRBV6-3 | CASRRDRAFNEQFF | TGTGCCAGCAGGCGGGACAGGGCCTTCAATGAGCAGTTCTTC
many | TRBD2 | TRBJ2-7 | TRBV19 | CASSTFGRGTSDYEQYF | TGTGCCAGTAGCACTTTTGGGCGAGGGACTAGCGACTACGAGCAGTACTTC
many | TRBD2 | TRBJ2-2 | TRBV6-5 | CASSYSGRGTGELFF | TGTGCCAGCAGTTATAGCGGGAGAGGTACCGGGGAGCTGTTTTTT
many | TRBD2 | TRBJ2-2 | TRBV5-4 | CASSSPGGGTGELFF | TGTGCCAGCAGCTCTCCGGGGGGGGGTACCGGGGAGCTGTTTTTT
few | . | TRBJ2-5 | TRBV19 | CASSISSAKETQYF | TGTGCCAGTAGTATATCTAGTGCCAAAGAGACCCAGTACTTC
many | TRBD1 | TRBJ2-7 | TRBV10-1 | CASSVGRGHHEQYF | TGCGCCAGCAGTGTGGGCAGGGGGCACCACGAGCAGTACTTC
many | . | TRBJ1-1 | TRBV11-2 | CASSLGQNKNTEAFF | TGTGCCAGCAGCTTAGGACAGAATAAGAACACTGAAGCTTTCTTT
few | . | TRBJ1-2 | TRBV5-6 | CASSVDGGNYGYTF | TGTGCCAGCAGCGTGGATGGGGGGAACTATGGCTACACCTTC
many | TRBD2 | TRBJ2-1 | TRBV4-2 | CASTQTSGSEEQFF | TGTGCCAGCACCCAAACTAGCGGGAGCGAGGAGCAGTTCTTC
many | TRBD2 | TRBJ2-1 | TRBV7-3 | CASSRTSGGIEQFF | TGTGCCAGCAGCCGGACTAGCGGGGGGATTGAGCAGTTCTTC
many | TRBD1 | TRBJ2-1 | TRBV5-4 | CASSQGQGGEQFF | TGTGCCAGCAGCCAGGGACAGGGCGGTGAGCAGTTCTTC
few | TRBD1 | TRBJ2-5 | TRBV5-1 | CASSYGDREETQYF | TGCGCCAGCAGCTACGGGGACAGGGAGGAGACCCAGTACTTC
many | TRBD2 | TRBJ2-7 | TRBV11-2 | CASSLVGGSFYEQYF | TGTGCCAGCAGCTTAGTCGGCGGGAGTTTCTACGAGCAGTACTTC
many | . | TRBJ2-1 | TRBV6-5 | CASSYSIIQISNEQFF | TGTGCCAGCAGTTACTCGATTATACAAATAAGCAATGAGCAGTTCTTC
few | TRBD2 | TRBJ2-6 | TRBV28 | CASRGGATGANVLTF | TGTGCCAGCCGGGGGGGCGCCACTGGGGCCAACGTCCTGACTTTC
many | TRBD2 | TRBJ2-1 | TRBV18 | CASSPFLAEYNEQFF | TGTGCCAGCTCACCTTTCCTAGCGGAGTACAATGAGCAGTTCTTC
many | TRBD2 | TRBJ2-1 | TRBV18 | CASSEQGTSNEQFF | TGTGCCAGCTCGGAACAAGGGACTAGCAATGAGCAGTTCTTC
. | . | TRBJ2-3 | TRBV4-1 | CASSQGFPLSPTDTQYF | TGCGCCAGCAGCCAAGGTTTCCCCCTTTCCCCCACAGATACGCAGTATTTT
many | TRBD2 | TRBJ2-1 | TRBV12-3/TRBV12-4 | CASIRASGIPHEQFF | TGTGCCAGCATTAGGGCTAGCGGTATCCCTCATGAGCAGTTCTTC
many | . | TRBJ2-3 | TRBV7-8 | CASSPRMRAADTQYF | TGTGCCAGCAGCCCCCGGATGCGGGCGGCAGATACGCAGTATTTT
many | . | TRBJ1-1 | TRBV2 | CASSLQGGTTEAFF | TGTGCCAGCAGCTTACAGGGAGGAACAACTGAAGCTTTCTTT
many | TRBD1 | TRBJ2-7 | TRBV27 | CASSLSPGQGGYEQYF | TGTGCCAGCAGTTTATCCCCGGGACAGGGGGGGTACGAGCAGTACTTC
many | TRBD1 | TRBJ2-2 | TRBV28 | CASTRDRGLTGELFF | TGTGCCAGCACCAGGGACAGGGGGCTCACCGGGGAGCTGTTTTTT
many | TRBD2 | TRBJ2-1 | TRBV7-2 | CASSLRAGGPNEQFF | TGTGCCAGCAGCTTAAGGGCGGGGGGGCCCAATGAGCAGTTCTTC
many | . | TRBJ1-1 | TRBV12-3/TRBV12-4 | CASSFGRRGTEAFF | TGTGCCAGCAGTTTCGGCAGGCGGGGCACTGAAGCTTTCTTT
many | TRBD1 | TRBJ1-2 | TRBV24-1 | CATSDRTGSYGYTF | TGTGCCACCAGTGACCGGACAGGGAGCTATGGCTACACCTTC
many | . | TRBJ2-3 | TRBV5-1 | CASSLVGGGLSPDTQYF | TGCGCCAGCAGCTTGGTGGGGGGAGGACTATCGCCAGATACGCAGTATTTT
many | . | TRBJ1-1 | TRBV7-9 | CASSLEAGGAFF | TGTGCCAGCAGCTTAGAAGCAGGAGGGGCTTTCTTT